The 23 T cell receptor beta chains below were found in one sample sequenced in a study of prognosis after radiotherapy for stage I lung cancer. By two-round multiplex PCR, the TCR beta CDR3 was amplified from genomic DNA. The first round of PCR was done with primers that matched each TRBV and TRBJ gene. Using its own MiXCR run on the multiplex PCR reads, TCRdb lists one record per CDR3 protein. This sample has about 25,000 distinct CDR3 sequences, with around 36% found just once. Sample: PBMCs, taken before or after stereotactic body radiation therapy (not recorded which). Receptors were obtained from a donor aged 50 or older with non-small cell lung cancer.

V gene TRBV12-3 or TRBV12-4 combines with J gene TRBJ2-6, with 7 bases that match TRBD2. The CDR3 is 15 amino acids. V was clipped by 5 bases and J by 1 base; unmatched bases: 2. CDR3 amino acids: CASSPGGSGANVLTF. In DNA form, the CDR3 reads TGTGCCAGCAGTCCGGGGGGTTCTGGGGCCAACGTCCTGACTTTC.

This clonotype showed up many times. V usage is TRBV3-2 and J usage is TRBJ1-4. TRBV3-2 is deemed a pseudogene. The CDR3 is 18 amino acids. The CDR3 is CASSQFCGHLRTNEKLFF. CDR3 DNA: TGTGCCAGCAGCCAATTCTGTGGGCATTTGAGGACTAATGAAAAACTGTTTTTT.

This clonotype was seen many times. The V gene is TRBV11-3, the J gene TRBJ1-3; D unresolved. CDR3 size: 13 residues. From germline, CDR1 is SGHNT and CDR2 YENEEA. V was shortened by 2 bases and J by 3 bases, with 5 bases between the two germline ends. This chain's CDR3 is CASSLPNGNTIYF. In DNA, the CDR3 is TGTGCCAGCAGCTTACCAAATGGAAACACCATATATTTT.

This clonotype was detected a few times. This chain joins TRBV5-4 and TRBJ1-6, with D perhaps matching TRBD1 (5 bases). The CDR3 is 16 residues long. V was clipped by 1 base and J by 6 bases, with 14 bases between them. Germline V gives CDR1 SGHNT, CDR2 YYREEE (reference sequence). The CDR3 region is CASSLFPAGRNSPLHF. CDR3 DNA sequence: TGTGCCAGCAGCTTGTTCCCGGCAGGGCGTAATTCACCCCTCCACTTT.

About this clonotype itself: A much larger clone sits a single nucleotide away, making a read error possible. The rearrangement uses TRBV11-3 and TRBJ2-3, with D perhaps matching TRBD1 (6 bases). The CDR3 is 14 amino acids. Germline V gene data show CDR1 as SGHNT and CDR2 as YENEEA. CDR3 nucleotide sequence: TGTGTCAGCAGCCCCCACAGGGGCACAGATACGCAGTATTTT. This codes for CVSSPHRGTDTQYF.

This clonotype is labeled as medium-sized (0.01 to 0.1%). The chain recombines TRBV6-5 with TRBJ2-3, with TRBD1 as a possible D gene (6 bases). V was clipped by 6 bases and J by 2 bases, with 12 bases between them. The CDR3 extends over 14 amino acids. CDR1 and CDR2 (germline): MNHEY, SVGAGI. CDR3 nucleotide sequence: TGTGCCAGCAGACTAGACAGGACCACAGATACGCAGTATTTT. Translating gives CASRLDRTTDTQYF.

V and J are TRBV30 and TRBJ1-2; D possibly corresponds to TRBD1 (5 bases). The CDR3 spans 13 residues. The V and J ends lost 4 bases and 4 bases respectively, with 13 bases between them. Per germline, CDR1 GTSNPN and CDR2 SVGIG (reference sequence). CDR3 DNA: TGTGCCTGGACCAGGGTCAGCGGCTATGGCTACACCTTC. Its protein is CAWTRVSGYGYTF.

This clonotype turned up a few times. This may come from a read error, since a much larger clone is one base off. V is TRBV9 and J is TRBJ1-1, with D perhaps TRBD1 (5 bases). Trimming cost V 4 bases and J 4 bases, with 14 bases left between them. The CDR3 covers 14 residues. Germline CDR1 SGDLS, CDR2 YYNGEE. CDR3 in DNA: TGTGCCAGCAGCCGACAGTGGGTGGCCACTGAAGCTTTCTTT. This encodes CASSRQWVATEAFF.

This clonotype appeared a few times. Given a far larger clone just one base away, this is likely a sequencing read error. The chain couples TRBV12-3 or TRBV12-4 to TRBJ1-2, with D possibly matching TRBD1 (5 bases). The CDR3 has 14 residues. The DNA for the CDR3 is TGTTCCAGCAGTTTCGGGGGTCGCGGCTATGGCTACACCTTC. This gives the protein CSSSFGGRGYGYTF.

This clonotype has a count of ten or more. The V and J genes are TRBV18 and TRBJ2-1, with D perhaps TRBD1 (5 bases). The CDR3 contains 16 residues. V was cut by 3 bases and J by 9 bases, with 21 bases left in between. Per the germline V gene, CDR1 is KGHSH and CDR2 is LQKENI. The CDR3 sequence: CASSPAGMGDEGEQFF. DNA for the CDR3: TGTGCCAGCTCACCGGCAGGGATGGGCGACGAAGGTGAGCAGTTCTTC.

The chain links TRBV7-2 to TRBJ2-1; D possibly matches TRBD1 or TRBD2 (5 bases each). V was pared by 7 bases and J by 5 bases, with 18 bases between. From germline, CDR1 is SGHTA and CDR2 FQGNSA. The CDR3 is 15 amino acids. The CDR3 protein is CASTRAPGRNNEQFF. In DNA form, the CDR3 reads TGTGCCAGCACCCGGGCCCCGGGGCGAAACAATGAGCAGTTCTTC.

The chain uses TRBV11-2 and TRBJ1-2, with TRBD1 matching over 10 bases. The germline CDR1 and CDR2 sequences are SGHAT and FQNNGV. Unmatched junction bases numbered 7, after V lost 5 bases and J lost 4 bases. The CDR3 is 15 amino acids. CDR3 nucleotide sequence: TGTGCCAGCAGCGCCCCTCGGGACAGGGGCTATGGCTACACCTTC. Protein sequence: CASSAPRDRGYGYTF.

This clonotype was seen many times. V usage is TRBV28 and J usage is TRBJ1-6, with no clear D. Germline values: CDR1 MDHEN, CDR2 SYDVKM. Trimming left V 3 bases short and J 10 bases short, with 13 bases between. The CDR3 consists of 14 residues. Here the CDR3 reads CASSFLPSGSPLHF. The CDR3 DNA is TGTGCCAGCAGTTTTCTGCCCTCCGGGTCACCCCTCCACTTT.

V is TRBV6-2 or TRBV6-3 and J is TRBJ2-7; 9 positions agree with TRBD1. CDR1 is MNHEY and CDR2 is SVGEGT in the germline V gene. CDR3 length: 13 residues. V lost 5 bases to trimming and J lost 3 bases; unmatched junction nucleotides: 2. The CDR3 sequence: CASSRDRDYEQYF. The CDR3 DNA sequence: TGTGCCAGCAGTAGGGACAGGGACTACGAGCAGTACTTC.

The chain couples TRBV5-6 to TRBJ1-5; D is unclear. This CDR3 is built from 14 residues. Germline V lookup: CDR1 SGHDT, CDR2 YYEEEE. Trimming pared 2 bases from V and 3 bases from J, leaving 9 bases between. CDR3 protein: CASSFHGFNQPQHF. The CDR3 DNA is TGTGCCAGCAGCTTTCATGGATTCAATCAGCCCCAGCATTTT. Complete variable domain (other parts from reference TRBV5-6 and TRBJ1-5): DAGVTQSPTHLIKTRGQQVTLRCSPKSGHDTVSWYQQALGQGPQFIFQYYEEEERQRGNFPDRFSGHQFPNYSSELNVNALLLGDSALYLCASSFHGFNQPQHFGDGTRLSIL.

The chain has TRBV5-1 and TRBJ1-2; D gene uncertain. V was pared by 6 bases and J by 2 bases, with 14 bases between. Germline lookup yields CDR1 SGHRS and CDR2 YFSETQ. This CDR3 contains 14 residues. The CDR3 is CASTPQRKNYGYTF. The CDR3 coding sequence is TGCGCCAGCACCCCGCAGAGGAAGAACTATGGCTACACCTTC.

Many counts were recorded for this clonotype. The CDR3 region is CASSELGDLGEAFF. As DNA, the CDR3 is TGTGCCAGCAGTGAACTTGGTGACTTGGGGGAAGCTTTCTTT. The chain couples TRBV6-1 to TRBJ1-1; the D is unclear. This CDR3 is built from 14 residues. V was cut by 2 bases and J by 8 bases, with 15 bases left in between. Germline-derived CDR1 and CDR2 are MNHNS and SASEGT.

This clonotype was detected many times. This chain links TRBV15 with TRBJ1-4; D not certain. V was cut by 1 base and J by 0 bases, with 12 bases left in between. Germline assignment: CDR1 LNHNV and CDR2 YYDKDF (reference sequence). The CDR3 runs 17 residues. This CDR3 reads CATSRVPAAATNEKLFF. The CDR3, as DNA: TGTGCCACCAGCAGAGTCCCTGCGGCGGCAACTAATGAAAAACTGTTTTTT.

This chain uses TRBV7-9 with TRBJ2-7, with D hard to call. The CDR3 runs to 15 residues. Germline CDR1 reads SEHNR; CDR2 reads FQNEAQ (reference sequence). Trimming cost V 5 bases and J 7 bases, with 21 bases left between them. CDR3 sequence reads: CASSPNRFGAVEQYF. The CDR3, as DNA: TGTGCCAGCAGCCCTAATAGGTTCGGCGCTGTGGAGCAGTACTTC.

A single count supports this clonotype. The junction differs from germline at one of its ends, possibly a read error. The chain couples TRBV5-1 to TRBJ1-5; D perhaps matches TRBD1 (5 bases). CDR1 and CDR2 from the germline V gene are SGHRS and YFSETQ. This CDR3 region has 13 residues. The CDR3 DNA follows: TGCGCCAGCAGCTTGGGGGGGGATCAGCCCCATCATTTT. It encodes CASSLGGDQPHHF.

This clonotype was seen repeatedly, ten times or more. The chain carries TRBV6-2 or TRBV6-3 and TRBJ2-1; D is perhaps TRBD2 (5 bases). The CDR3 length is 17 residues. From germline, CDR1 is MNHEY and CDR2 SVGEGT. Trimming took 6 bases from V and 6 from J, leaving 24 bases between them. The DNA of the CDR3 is TGTGCCAGCAGCCCGGGCGAAGGATACGACCGGGGCAATGAGCAGTTCTTC. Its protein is CASSPGEGYDRGNEQFF.

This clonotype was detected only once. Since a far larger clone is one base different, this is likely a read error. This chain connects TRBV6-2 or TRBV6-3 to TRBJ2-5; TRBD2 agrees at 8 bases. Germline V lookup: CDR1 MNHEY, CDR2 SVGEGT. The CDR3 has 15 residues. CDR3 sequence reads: CVSSAVAGHEETQYF. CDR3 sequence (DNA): TGTGTCAGCAGCGCCGTAGCGGGACACGAAGAGACCCAGTACTTC.

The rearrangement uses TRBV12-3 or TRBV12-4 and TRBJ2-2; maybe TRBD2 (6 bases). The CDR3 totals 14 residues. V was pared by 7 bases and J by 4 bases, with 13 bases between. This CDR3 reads CASILLAITGELFF. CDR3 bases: TGTGCCAGCATCCTTCTAGCGATCACCGGGGAGCTGTTTTTT.